This TCR beta chain was captured by sequencing in a study of T-cell memory formation after mild COVID-19. A note on this clonotype: Antigen: not known.

In TCRdb, the 5' RACE reads were re-called with MiXCR into one record per CDR3 protein. The sample consists of 100,000 to 140,000 distinct CDR3 sequences, 13% to 15% of them appearing once. Notes on the study in general: Clones that got smaller from day 15 to 85 had even CD4/CD8, while clones growing later tipped toward CD4+. Mainly in CM and EM were contracting CD4+ clones; CD8+ were in EMRA.

This CDR3 has 15 residues. The germline CDR1 and CDR2 sequences are MGHRA and YSYEKL. J was trimmed by 3 bases and V by 3 bases; bases with no gene match: 3. The source of this sequence is a man younger than 35 who had mild COVID-19 (a few samples of this study predate the infection). Cell type and time point are not known. The chain is built from TRBV4-1 and TRBJ2-1; 9 bases are shared with TRBD1. The sequencing sample was made of PBMCs or a T cell subset sorted from them (not recorded which). The CDR3 is CASSQGQGLYNEQFF. CDR3 nucleotide sequence: TGCGCCAGCAGCCAGGGACAGGGTCTCTACAATGAGCAGTTCTTC.